This T cell receptor (beta chain) was found in a study of T-cell memory formation after mild COVID-19. Study at large: TCR clustering was largely donor specific.

In its sample, this clonotype was seen a few times. Its antigen is not identified. From 5'RACE with constant-segment primers came TCR alpha and TCR beta cDNA libraries that carried sample barcodes and UMIs. One entry per CDR3 protein, called by TCRdb with MiXCR from the 5' RACE reads. The sample holds 250,000 to 350,000 distinct CDR3 sequences; around 15% are singletons and the top ten take approximately 23%. Study-level findings and limits: SARS-CoV-2 specificity of second-wave clones peaking day 37 was unconfirmed. That cross-reactive memory joined was suggested by some responding clones appearing in pre-infection memory.

Specimen: PBMCs or a T cell subset sorted from them (not recorded which). This TCR was recovered from a man younger than 35 who had mild COVID-19 (a few samples of this study predate the infection). Cell type and time point are not known.

The CDR3 DNA reads TGTGCCACCGATCAGCCCCAGCATTTT. Its translation is CATDQPQHF. V usage is TRBV7-6 and J usage is TRBJ1-5; D is unresolved. CDR1 and CDR2 from the germline V gene are SGHVS and FNYEAQ. V lost 10 bases to trimming and J lost 5 bases, with 3 bases between them. This CDR3 comprises 9 residues. The full variable domain, in which reference TRBV7-6 and TRBJ1-5 provide the parts outside the CDR3, is GAGVSQSPRYKVTKRGQDVALRCDPISGHVSLYWYRQALGQGPEFLTYFNYEAQQDKSGLPNDRFSAERPEGSISTLTIQRTEQRDSAMYRCATDQPQHFGDGTRLSIL.